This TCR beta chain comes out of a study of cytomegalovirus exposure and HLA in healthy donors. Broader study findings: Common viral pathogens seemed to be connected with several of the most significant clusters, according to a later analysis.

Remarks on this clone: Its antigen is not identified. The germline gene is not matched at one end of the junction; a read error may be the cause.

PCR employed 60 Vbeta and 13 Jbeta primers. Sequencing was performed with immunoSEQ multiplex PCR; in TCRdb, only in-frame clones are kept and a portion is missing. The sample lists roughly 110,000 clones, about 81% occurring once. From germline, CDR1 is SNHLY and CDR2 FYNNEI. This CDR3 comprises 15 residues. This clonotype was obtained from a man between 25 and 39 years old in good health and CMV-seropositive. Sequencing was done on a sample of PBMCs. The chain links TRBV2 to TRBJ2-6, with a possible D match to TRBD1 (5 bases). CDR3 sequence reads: CASSDRVSGANGLTF. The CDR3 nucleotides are TGTGCCAGCAGTGATAGAGTCTCTGGGGCCAACGGCCTGACTTTC.